This TCR beta chain was documented in a study of T cells after yellow fever vaccination. Whole-study context: When fractions had low cell numbers, they were prepared with SMART-Seq v4 Ultra Low Input. Overall study findings and caveats: The study noted that FACS-sorted repertoires could contain abundant clonotypes contaminating from the bulk population. Most primary-vaccination clones recurred post-booster (around 95% CD4, more than 85% CD8).

Germline CDR1 and CDR2: MNHEY and SVGEGT. Trimming took off 7 bases at V and 0 bases at J, with 15 bases between the two ends. This CDR3 is built from 16 residues. For this clonotype: Its antigen is still unknown.

A single record per CDR3 protein comes from TCRdb applying MiXCR to the 5' RACE reads. This table holds some 560,000 distinct CDR3 sequences, 15% to 20% found once. The sequence was obtained from a man under 40 who received the YFV17D yellow fever vaccine. This sequence joins TRBV6-2 or TRBV6-3 and TRBJ2-2; D call uncertain. This specimen consisted of PBMCs, obtained 15 days after the yellow fever booster vaccination. DNA of the CDR3: TGTGCCAGCACCCAAAGGCTCGCCCCGAACACCGGGGAGCTGTTTTTT. Its translation is CASTQRLAPNTGELFF.